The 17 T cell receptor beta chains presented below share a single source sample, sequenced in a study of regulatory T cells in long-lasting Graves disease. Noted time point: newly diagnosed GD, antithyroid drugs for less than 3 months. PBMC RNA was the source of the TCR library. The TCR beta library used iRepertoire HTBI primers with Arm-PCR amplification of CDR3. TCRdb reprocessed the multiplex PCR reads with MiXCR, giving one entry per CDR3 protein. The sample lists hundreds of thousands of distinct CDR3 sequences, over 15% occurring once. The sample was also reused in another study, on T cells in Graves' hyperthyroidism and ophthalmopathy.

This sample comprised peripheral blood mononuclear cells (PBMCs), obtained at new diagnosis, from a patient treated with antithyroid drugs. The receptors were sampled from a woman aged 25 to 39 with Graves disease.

Here the CDR3 reads CASSQDWLFGSPLHF. DNA of the CDR3: TGCGCCAGCAGCCAAGATTGGCTGTTTGGTTCACCCCTCCACTTT. The V gene is TRBV4-3, the J gene TRBJ1-6; no clear D gene. Trimming pared 0 bases from V and 9 bases from J, leaving 12 bases between. CDR1 and CDR2 from the germline V gene are LGHNA and YSLEER. This CDR3 has 15 residues.

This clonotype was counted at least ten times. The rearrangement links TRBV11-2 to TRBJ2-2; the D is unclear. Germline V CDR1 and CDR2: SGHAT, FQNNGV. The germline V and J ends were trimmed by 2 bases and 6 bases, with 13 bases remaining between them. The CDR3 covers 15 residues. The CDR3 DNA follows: TGTGCCAGCAGCTTACAGCCTGGGGTTTCCGGGGAGCTGTTTTTT. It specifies CASSLQPGVSGELFF.

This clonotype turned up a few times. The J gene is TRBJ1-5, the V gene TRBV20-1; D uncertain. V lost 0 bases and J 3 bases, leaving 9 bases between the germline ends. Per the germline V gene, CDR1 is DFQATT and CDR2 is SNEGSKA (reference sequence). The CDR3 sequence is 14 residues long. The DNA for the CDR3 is TGCAGTGCTAGAGATAGCTCTCACAATCAGCCCCAGCATTTT. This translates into CSARDSSHNQPQHF.

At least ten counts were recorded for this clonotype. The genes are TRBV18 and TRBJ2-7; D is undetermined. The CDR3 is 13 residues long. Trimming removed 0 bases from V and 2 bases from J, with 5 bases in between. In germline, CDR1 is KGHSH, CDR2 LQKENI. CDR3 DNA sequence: TGTGCCAGCTCACCACCCTTAACCTACGAGCAGTACTTC. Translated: CASSPPLTYEQYF.

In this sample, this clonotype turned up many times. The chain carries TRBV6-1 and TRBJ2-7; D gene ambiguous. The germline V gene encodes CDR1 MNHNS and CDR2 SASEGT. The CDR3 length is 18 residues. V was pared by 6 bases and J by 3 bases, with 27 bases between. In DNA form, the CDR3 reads TGTGCCAGCAGCCCCCCCCATGGGCAGAAACATTTACTCTACGAGCAGTACTTC. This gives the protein CASSPPHGQKHLLYEQYF.

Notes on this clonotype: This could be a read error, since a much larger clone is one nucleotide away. The CDR3 loop reads CASSLVGISYEQYF. The CDR3 coding sequence is TGTGCCAGCAGCTTAGTCGGGATCTCCTACGAGCAGTACTTC. This sequence joins TRBV7-9 and TRBJ2-7; D possibly corresponds to TRBD2 (5 bases). V shed 1 base and J shed 0 bases, with 7 bases lying between them. The CDR3 totals 14 residues. CDR1 SEHNR and CDR2 FQNEAQ come from the germline V gene (reference sequence).

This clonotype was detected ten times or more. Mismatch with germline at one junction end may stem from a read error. The CDR3 protein is CASSRRFGPEGF. In nucleotides, the CDR3 is TGTGCCAGCTCCCGGCGATTTGGTCCCGAGGGATTT. The chain uses TRBV18 and TRBJ1-3; no clear D. CDR3 length equals 12 residues. Germline-derived CDR1 and CDR2 are KGHSH and LQKENI.

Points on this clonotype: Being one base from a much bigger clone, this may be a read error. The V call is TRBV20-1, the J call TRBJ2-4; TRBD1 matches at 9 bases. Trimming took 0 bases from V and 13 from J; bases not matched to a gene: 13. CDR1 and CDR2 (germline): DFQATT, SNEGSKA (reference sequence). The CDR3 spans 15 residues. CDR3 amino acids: CSARDPRDRVVEQYF. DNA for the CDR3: TGCAGTGCTAGAGATCCCCGGGACAGGGTAGTGGAGCAGTACTTC.

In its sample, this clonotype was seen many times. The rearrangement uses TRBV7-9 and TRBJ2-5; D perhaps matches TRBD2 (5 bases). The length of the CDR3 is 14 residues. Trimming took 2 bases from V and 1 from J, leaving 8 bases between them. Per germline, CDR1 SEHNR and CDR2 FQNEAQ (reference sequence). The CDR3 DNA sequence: TGTGCCAGCAGCTTAAGGGCGGGCCAAGAGACCCAGTACTTC. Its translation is CASSLRAGQETQYF.

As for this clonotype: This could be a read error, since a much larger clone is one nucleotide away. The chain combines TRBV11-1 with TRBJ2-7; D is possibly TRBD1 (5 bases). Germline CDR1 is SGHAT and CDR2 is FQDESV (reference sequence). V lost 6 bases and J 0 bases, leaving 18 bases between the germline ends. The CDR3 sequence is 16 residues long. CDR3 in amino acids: CASSLSAAGYSYEQYF. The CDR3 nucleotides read TGTGCCAGCAGTCTCTCTGCGGCAGGGTACTCCTACGAGCAGTACTTC.

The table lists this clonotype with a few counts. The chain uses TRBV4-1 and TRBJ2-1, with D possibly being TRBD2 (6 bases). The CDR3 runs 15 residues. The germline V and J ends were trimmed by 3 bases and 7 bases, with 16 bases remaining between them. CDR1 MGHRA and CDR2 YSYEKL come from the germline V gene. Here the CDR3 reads CASSHEPGEINEQFF. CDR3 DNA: TGCGCCAGCAGCCATGAGCCGGGGGAAATAAATGAGCAGTTCTTC.

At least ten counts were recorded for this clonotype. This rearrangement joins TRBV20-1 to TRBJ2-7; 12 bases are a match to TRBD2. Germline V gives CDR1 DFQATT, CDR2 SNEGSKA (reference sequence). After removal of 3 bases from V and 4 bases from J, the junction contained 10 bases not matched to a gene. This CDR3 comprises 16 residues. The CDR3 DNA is TGCAGTGCTAGGGTCCTAGCGGGAGGGCTAAGGTACGAGCAGTACTTC. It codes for CSARVLAGGLRYEQYF.

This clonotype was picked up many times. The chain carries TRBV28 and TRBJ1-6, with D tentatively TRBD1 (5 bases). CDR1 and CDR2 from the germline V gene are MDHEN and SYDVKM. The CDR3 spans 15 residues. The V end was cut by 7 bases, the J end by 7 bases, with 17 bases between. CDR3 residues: CASIPGGDMNSPLHF. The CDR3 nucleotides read TGTGCCAGCATCCCTGGGGGGGATATGAATTCACCCCTCCACTTT. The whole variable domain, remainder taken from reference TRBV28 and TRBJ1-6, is DVKVTQSSRYLVKRTGEKVFLECVQDMDHENMFWYRQDPGLGLRLIYFSYDVKMKEKGDIPEGYSVSREKKERFSLILESASTNQTSMYLCASIPGGDMNSPLHFGNGTRLTVT.

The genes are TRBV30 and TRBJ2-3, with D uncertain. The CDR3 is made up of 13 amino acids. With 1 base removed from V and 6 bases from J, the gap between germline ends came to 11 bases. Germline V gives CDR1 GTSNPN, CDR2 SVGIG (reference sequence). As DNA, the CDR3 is TGTGCCTGGAGTGAAGGCTTCCGTGATACGCAGTATTTT. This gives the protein CAWSEGFRDTQYF.

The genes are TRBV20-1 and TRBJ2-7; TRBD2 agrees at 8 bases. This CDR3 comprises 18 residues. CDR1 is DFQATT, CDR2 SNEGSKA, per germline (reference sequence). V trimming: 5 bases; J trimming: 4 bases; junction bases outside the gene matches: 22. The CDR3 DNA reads TGCAGTGCTCTTCTCCGGCCTAGGAGGAGCGGGAGTAGGTACGAGCAGTACTTC. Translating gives CSALLRPRRSGSRYEQYF.

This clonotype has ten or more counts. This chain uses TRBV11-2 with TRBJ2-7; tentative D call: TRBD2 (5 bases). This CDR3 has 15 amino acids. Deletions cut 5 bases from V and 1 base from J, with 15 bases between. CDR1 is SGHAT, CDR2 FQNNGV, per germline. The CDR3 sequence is CASSRGLTISYEQYF. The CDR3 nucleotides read TGTGCCAGCAGCCGTGGACTTACGATATCCTACGAGCAGTACTTC.

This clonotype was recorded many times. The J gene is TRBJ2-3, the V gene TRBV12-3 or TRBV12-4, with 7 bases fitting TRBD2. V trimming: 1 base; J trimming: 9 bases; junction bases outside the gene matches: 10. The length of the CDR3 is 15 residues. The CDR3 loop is CASSLGQRDGRTQYF. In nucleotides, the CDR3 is TGTGCCAGCAGTTTAGGTCAGCGGGACGGACGGACGCAGTATTTT.